This TCR beta chain was sequenced during a study of T cell changes during pregnancy in multiple sclerosis. CDR1 is SGHRS, CDR2 YFSETQ, per germline. The junction had 2 bases not matched to a gene; V was cut back by 4 bases and J by 1 base. The CDR3 covers 15 residues. The assay was immunoSEQ multiplex PCR, and TCRdb's table has in-frame clones only and misses some. The sample lists under 85,000 clones; 75% to 95% were seen once. This receptor was identified in a female donor with multiple sclerosis, enrolled in a pregnancy study. The V gene is TRBV5-1, the J gene TRBJ2-5; 12 bases are a match to TRBD2. The starting material was CD4+ T cells from peripheral blood mononuclear cells, obtained in the second trimester of pregnancy. Written as DNA, the CDR3 is TGCGCCAGCAGCCGACTAGCGGGGGTCCAAGAGACCCAGTACTTC. Residues: CASSRLAGVQETQYF.